This T cell receptor beta chain was obtained from a study of T cell responses to AZD1222 COVID-19 vaccine. Overall study: Doses given second, at about 4 or about 12 weeks, were pooled.

This CDR3 contains 14 residues. V was pared by 6 bases and J by 0 bases, with 2 bases of the junction left unmatched. Germline V CDR1 and CDR2: ENHRY, SYGVKD. Findings and caveats of the study: The reported proportion of spike-specific TCRs targeting unmutated variant regions was nearly half. There were repertoire samples only from the period after the peak T cell response. At baseline, just a handful of AZD1222 recipients tested seropositive.

As for this clone: Its antigen is as yet unknown.

Repertoires were generated with immunoSEQ multiplex PCR, while TCRdb's copy carries only in-frame clones and drops some. The sample includes roughly 78,000 clones, about 84% of them seen just once. Sequenced material: peripheral blood, taken on day 0 of AZD1222 vaccination. This rearrangement joins TRBV10-3 to TRBJ2-1, with 7 bases that match TRBD1. This receptor was identified in an adult in good health. The CDR3 coding sequence is TGTGCCATCAGGAGGGACAGCTCCTACAATGAGCAGTTCTTC. It is translated as CAIRRDSSYNEQFF.